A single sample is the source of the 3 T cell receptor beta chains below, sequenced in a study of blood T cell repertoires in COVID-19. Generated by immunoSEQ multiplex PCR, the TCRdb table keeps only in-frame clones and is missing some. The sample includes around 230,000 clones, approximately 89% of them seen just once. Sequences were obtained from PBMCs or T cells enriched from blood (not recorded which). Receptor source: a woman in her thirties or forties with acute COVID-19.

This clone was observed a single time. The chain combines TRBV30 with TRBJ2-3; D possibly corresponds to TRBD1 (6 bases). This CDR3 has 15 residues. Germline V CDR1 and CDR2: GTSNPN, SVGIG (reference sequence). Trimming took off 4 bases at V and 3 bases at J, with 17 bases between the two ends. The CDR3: CAWTAIGTITDTQYF. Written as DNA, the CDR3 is TGTGCCTGGACCGCAATAGGGACAATTACAGATACGCAGTATTTT. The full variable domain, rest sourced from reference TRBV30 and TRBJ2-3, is SQTIHQWPATLVQPVGSPLSLECTVEGTSNPNLYWYRQAAGRGLQLLFYSVGIGQISSEVPQNLSASRPQDRQFILSSKKLLLSDSGFYLCAWTAIGTITDTQYFGPGTRLTVL.

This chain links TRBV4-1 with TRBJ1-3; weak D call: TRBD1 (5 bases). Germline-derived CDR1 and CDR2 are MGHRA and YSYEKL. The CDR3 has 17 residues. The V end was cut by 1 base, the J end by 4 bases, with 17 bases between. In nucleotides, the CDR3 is TGCGCCAGCAGCCAAGGGGCCGGGGGGGTTGGAGGAAACACCATATATTTT. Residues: CASSQGAGGVGGNTIYF.

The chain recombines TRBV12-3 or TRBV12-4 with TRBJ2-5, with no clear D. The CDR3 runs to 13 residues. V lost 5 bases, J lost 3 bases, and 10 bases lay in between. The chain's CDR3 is CASSRSLKETQYF. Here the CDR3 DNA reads TGTGCCAGCAGTAGGAGTTTAAAAGAGACCCAGTACTTC.